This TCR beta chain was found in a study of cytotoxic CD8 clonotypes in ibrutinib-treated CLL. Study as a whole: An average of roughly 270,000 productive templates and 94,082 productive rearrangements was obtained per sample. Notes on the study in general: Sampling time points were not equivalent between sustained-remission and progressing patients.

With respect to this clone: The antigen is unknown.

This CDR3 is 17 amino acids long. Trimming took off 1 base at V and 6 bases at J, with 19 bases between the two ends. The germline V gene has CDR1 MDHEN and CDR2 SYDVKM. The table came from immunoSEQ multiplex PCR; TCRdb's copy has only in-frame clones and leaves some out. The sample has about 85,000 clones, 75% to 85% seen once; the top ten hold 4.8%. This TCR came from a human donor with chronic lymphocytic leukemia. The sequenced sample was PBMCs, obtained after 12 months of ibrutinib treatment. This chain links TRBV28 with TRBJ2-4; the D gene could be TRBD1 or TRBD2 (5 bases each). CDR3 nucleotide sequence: TGTGCCAGCAGTTTATATCCGGGTCGGGGCGAGGGAAACATTCAGTACTTC. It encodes CASSLYPGRGEGNIQYF.